Following are 4 T cell receptor beta chains from one sample sequenced in a study of shared clonotypes between healthy human individuals. Some clones are missing from TCRdb's copy, which holds only in-frame ones; the method was immunoSEQ multiplex PCR. The repertoire consists of about 2.2 million clones, with about 92% occurring once and the leading ten covering over 1.5%. Naivety among CD8 cells was defined by CD45RO negativity and positive CCR7 selection, thereby excluding terminally differentiated effector memory CD45RA+ cells. The sample consisted of naive CD8+ T cells from PBMCs. These receptors were collected from a man younger than 35 in good health. Some clones in this sample may be carry-over from other donors' samples.

This sequence joins TRBV15 and TRBJ2-3; 7 bases align to TRBD2. This CDR3 comprises 15 residues. The germline V gene encodes CDR1 LNHNV and CDR2 YYDKDF (reference sequence). J gave up 3 bases and V 3 bases, and 6 bases lay outside the gene matches. The CDR3 nucleotides read TGTGCCACCAGCAGGACTAGCAGGAGTACAGATACGCAGTATTTT. As protein: CATSRTSRSTDTQYF.

The chain links TRBV29-1 to TRBJ2-7, with D possibly matching TRBD2 (5 bases). In germline, CDR1 is SQVTM, CDR2 ANQGSEA. Between the trimmed V and J ends, which lost 4 bases and 0 bases, there was a span of 7 bases. CDR3 length: 12 residues. CDR3 residues: CSVGEISYEQYF. CDR3 bases: TGCAGCGTTGGGGAGATCTCCTACGAGCAGTACTTC.

The rearrangement links TRBV4-3 to TRBJ2-2; tentative D call: TRBD1 (6 bases). The V and J ends lost 4 bases and 1 base respectively, with 13 bases between them. Germline CDR1 LGHNA, CDR2 YSLEER. This CDR3 region has 16 residues. CDR3 amino acids: CASSLVGTLNTGELFF. Written as DNA, the CDR3 is TGCGCCAGCAGCCTAGTGGGGACATTGAACACCGGGGAGCTGTTTTTT.

This clone appeared once. Germline and junction disagree at one end, which may indicate a read error. The chain has TRBV29-1 and TRBJ2-1, with 7 bases that match TRBD1. This CDR3 region has 12 residues. The germline V gene has CDR1 SQVTM and CDR2 ANQGSEA. CDR3 nucleotide sequence: TGCAGCGTTGTCCGTATGACAGGGATCAGGGTCTTC. Its protein is CSVVRMTGIRVF.